The rows below give T cell receptor beta chains drawn from one sample of a study of OX40 agonist ivuxolimab in advanced cancers. Produced via immunoSEQ multiplex PCR; TCRdb's table is partial and in-frame only. The sample holds about 77,000 clones, approximately 90% seen once. The sample in question was CD4+ or CD8+ T cells sorted from blood, obtained in a trial of the OX40 agonist ivuxolimab. The receptors derive from an adult with an advanced solid tumor such as melanoma, head and neck, liver or kidney cancer. Each CDR3 is given without its conserved first and last residue.

TRBJ2-4 | TRBV9 | ASSPRLGGSIQY
TRBJ2-3 | TRBV6-1 | ASSEYANTQY
TRBJ1-2 | TRBV5-1 | ASGPNPGYGYT
TRBJ1-6 | TRBV6-5 | ASSTGAAYNSPLH
TRBJ1-1 | TRBV5-1 | ASSFGSRDTEAF
TRBJ1-1 | TRBV11-2 | ASSLDLFGTGRANTEAF
TRBJ2-7 | TRBV10-3 | AISETTYEQY
TRBJ2-6 | TRBV6-5 | ASRDNSGANVLT
TRBJ2-5 | TRBV7-2 | ASSFSRGHRETQY
TRBJ2-5 | TRBV29-1 | SVDRGSLGQETQY
TRBJ2-7 | TRBV27 | ASSRYGTPDEQY
TRBJ2-7 | TRBV7-2 | ASSLNGPYEQY
TRBJ2-1 | TRBV7-2 | ASSLEGVGIKF
TRBJ1-2 | TRBV5-4 | ASSPTSGDYGYT
TRBJ2-1 | TRBV11-3 | ASSLDSAGVTYNEQF
TRBJ2-5 | TRBV5-6 | ASSGGQGYETQY
TRBJ2-7 | TRBV11-2 | ASSLDQLALSYEQY
TRBJ2-5 | TRBV6-5 | ASTNWGGETQY
TRBJ2-3 | TRBV18 | ASSESTDTQY
TRBJ2-1 | TRBV6-6 | ASLQGTVHHEQF
TRBJ2-3 | TRBV7-3 | ASSPPGGTDTQY
TRBJ2-7 | TRBV28 | ASSTQTSGKNEQY
TRBJ2-1 | TRBV18 | ASSPRDSYNEQF
TRBJ1-5 | TRBV6-1 | ASIQGMGNQPQH
TRBJ2-1 | TRBV4-1 | ASSRTSGWRNEQF
TRBJ2-5 | TRBV5-1 | ASARGGGETQY
TRBJ1-4 | TRBV6-5 | ASSPAGTENEKLF
TRBJ2-7 | TRBV14 | ASRRGTSGPSYEQY
TRBJ1-1 | TRBV28 | ASCTNTEAF
TRBJ2-7 | TRBV5-1 | ASSLPGSDFEANEQY
TRBJ2-1 | TRBV5-1 | ASSRSSLAGGISYNEQF
TRBJ1-2 | TRBV5-6 | ASSLAGDSYGYT
TRBJ2-7 | TRBV7-9 | ASSLAVGTGAYEQY
TRBJ2-7 | TRBV18 | ASSPGYEQY
TRBJ2-7 | TRBV7-2 | ASSLQSSEMDEQY
TRBJ2-7 | TRBV19 | ASSISGTGLYEQY
TRBJ2-2 | TRBV7-3 | ASRRLASSGELF
TRBJ1-2 | TRBV6-5 | ASSYTGAAFYGYT
TRBJ2-5 | TRBV7-3 | ASSLTGAESETQY
TRBJ1-3 | TRBV5-6 | ASSRGILSGNTIY
TRBJ1-3 | TRBV4-2 | ASSQDSAGRSGNTIY
TRBJ2-1 | TRBV7-8 | ASSSGAGGRNEQF
TRBJ2-7 | TRBV18 | ASSPPGAYEQY
TRBJ2-3 | TRBV6-4 | ATRRTGADTQY
TRBJ1-2 | TRBV5-1 | ASSLETRGGYT
TRBJ2-5 | TRBV7-7 | ASSPRRGAGETQY
TRBJ2-3 | TRBV4-1 | ASSQGVGGRTDTQY
TRBJ2-1 | TRBV6-1 | ASSEGQDYNEQF